The present TCR beta chain was sequenced within a study of T cell responses to AZD1222 COVID-19 vaccine. The overall study: Second doses were pooled across both intervals (about 4 or about 12 weeks).

Study-wide findings and caveats: Per reports, nearly half of all spike-specific TCRs target regions that are unmutated in variants.

The CDR3 extends over 16 amino acids. V lost 3 bases to trimming and J lost 4 bases; unmatched junction nucleotides: 7. Germline assignment: CDR1 SGDLS and CDR2 YYNGEE. Only in-frame clones appear in the TCRdb table, and some are missing; sequencing was by immunoSEQ multiplex PCR. The data contain approximately 150,000 clones, 89% of them seen just once; the ten biggest clones take up under 3.5%. A note on this clone: No antigen is known for it.

This chain joins TRBV9 and TRBJ2-2, with 9 nucleotides matching TRBD1. The sequence came from an adult in good health. Sequencing used peripheral blood, obtained on day 0 of AZD1222 vaccination. The CDR3 coding sequence is TGTGCCAGCAGCGGTCACCGGGACAGGGTCACCGGGGAGCTGTTTTTT. This encodes CASSGHRDRVTGELFF. Supplemented by reference TRBV9 and TRBJ2-2, the full variable domain reads DSGVTQTPKHLITATGQRVTLRCSPRSGDLSVYWYQQSLDQGLQFLIQYYNGEERAKGNILERFSAQQFPDLHSELNLSSLELGDSALYFCASSGHRDRVTGELFFGEGSRLTVL.